Following are 29 T cell receptor delta chains from one sample sequenced in a study of gamma-delta chains in newborns, infants, children. TCRdb reprocessed the reads through CATT. This repertoire shows about 8,500 delta-chain clones, roughly 3.5% found once; its top ten account for over 15%. The sequencing input was blood. These receptors all stem from a child who was a newborn, infant or young child, either healthy, febrile or measles-vaccinated (not recorded which).

By share of the sample, this clone is medium-sized. This chain joins TRDV2 and TRDJ2, with 10 positions matching TRDD3. There are 18 residues in the CDR3. Germline values: CDR1 GEAIGNYY, CDR2 EKD. After removal of 2 bases from V and 0 bases from J, the junction contained 8 bases not matched to a gene. The CDR3 DNA is TGTGCCTGTGACAGTGTACTGGGGGATTCTGCTTTGACAGCACAACTCTTCTTT. Translation: CACDSVLGDSALTAQLFF.

With respect to this clone: A much larger clone lies a single base off, so this may be a read error. The rearrangement uses TRDV2 and TRDJ2, with TRDD3 identical over 8 bases. The V gene's germline CDR1 is GEAIGNYY and CDR2 EKD. The CDR3 loop spans 19 amino acids. CDR3 DNA sequence: TGTGCCTGTGACCCGATTAGACTGGGGGCCACACCGCAGACAACACAACTCTTCTTT. The encoded protein is CACDPIRLGATPQTTQLFF.

The DNA of the CDR3 is TGTGCCTGTGACGAACTGGGGGATGCCAGCTCCTGGGACACCCGACAGATGTTTTTC. Protein sequence: CACDELGDASSWDTRQMFF. This chain uses TRDV2 with TRDJ3; TRDD3 matches 10 bases. V lost 3 bases and J lost 0; bases outside the gene matches: 7. This CDR3 contains 19 residues. Germline V gene lookup returns CDR1 GEAIGNYY and CDR2 EKD.

In its sample, this clone is medium-sized. The rearrangement joins TRDV2 to TRDJ3; 12 bases line up with TRDD3. V shed 1 base, J shed 0 bases, and the junction held 6 bases outside the gene matches. The CDR3 consists of 20 residues. Germline assignment: CDR1 GEAIGNYY and CDR2 EKD. The CDR3 here is CACDTTGGYRGSWDTRQMFF. The CDR3 DNA is TGTGCCTGTGACACGACTGGGGGATACAGGGGCTCCTGGGACACCCGACAGATGTTTTTC.

Comments on this clone: The protein that TCRdb holds for this DNA derives from a much larger clone and differs from the translated DNA at residue 11, which likely indicates a read error; the protein shown here is translated from the DNA. The same CDR3 also results from other DNA sequences found in this sample. The J gene is TRDJ3, the V gene TRDV2; 10 bases agree with TRDD3. Germline V gene data show CDR1 as GEAIGNYY and CDR2 as EKD. The CDR3 has 17 amino acids. The CDR3 is CACDNTGGSWGTRQMFF. CDR3 sequence (DNA): TGTGCCTGTGACAATACTGGGGGATCCTGGGGCACCCGACAGATGTTTTTC.

This clone was found once. The rearrangement uses TRDV2 and TRDJ3, with a possible D match to TRDD3 (5 bases). The J gene, missing from TCRdb, was assigned here through DNA to germline matching. V was clipped by 0 bases and J by 0 bases, with 17 bases between them. Germline V gene sequence: CDR1 GEAIGNYY, CDR2 EKD. The CDR3 totals 20 residues. The CDR3 here is CACDTVPGSLSSWDTRQMFF. The CDR3 region has the DNA TGTGCCTGTGACACCGTACCGGGATCCTTGAGCTCCTGGGACACCCGACAGATGTTTTTC.

Remarks on this clone: The same CDR3 also results from other DNA sequences found in this sample. V gene TRDV2 combines with J gene TRDJ1; 13 bases fit TRDD3. The CDR3 runs to 17 residues. Germline CDR1 reads GEAIGNYY; CDR2 reads EKD. V dropped 3 bases and J dropped 1; count of bases not matched to a gene: 7. This CDR3 reads CACDLLGDTRGTDKLIF. In DNA, the CDR3 is TGTGCCTGTGACCTACTGGGGGATACGCGAGGCACCGATAAACTCATCTTT.

Notes on this clone: Since a much larger clone is just one base distant, this may be a read error. Other DNA sequences in the sample encode the same CDR3. This chain links TRDV2 with TRDJ3; a weak D match, TRDD3 (5 bases). This CDR3 has 21 residues. Germline-derived CDR1 and CDR2 are GEAIGNYY and EKD. This CDR3 is CACDTAPRGVYDSWDTRQMFF. The CDR3, as DNA: TGTGCCTGTGACACCGCACCGCGAGGGGTGTACGACTCCTGGGACACCCGGCAGATGTTTTTC.

Only a few counts were recorded for this clone. One junction end disagrees with the germline gene, perhaps due to a read error. The same CDR3 is also encoded by other DNA sequences in this sample. The rearrangement joins TRDV2 to TRDJ3; TRDD3 agrees at 12 bases. CDR3 size: 19 residues. Germline V lookup: CDR1 GEAIGNYY, CDR2 EKD. CDR3 DNA sequence: TGTGCTTGTGACATACTGGGGGATACCAGCTCCTGGGACACCCGACAGATGTTTTTC. Translation: CACDILGDTSSWDTRQMFF.

About this clone itself: This may arise from a read error, as a much more abundant clone is one base away. The chain joins TRDV2 to TRDJ3; 8 bases align to TRDD3. Germline CDR1 reads GEAIGNYY; CDR2 reads EKD. The CDR3 loop spans 19 amino acids. This chain's CDR3 is CACDNWGPLASWDTRQVFF. The CDR3 DNA reads TGTGCCTGTGACAACTGGGGGCCATTAGCCTCCTGGGACACCCGACAGGTGTTTTTC.

There are a few counts of this clone. This may be a read error, as it is one base from a much larger clone. Different DNA sequences within this sample yield the same CDR3. The rearrangement uses TRDV2 and TRDJ3; a possible D gene is TRDD3 (5 bases). This CDR3 comprises 17 residues. The germline CDR1 and CDR2 sequences are GEAIGNYY and EKD. This CDR3 is CACDTVLSSWDTRQMFF. In DNA, the CDR3 is TGTGCCTGTGACACCGTACTGAGCTCCTGGGACACCCGGCAGATGTTTTTC.

About this clone: The protein given in TCRdb and the translation of the DNA differ at residue 13, and the sequence presented here derives from the DNA. The chain employs TRDV2 and TRDJ3, with D perhaps TRDD3 (6 bases). The length of the CDR3 is 18 residues. Germline V gene data show CDR1 as GEAIGNYY and CDR2 as EKD. The CDR3 bases are TGTGCCTGTGACACCTGGGGGCAGAGCTCCTGGGACGCCCGACAGATGTTTTTC. Protein product: CACDTWGQSSWDARQMFF.

This clone was detected only a few times. A read error is possible here, since a much larger clone lies one base away. CDR3 coding DNA: TGTGCCTGTGACACTGCGGGGACTAGAAACTCCTGGGACACCCGACAGATGTTTTTC. It specifies CACDTAGTRNSWDTRQMFF. The rearrangement uses TRDV2 and TRDJ3; tentatively, D is TRDD3 (5 bases). The CDR3 sequence is 19 residues long. Germline V gives CDR1 GEAIGNYY, CDR2 EKD. The V end lost 1 base, the J end lost 0 bases, and 15 bases lay between the germline ends.

On this clone itself: Since a much larger clone is just one base distant, this may be a read error. Other DNA sequences of this sample code for an identical CDR3. The V gene is TRDV2, the J gene TRDJ3; TRDD3 matches at 7 bases. The germline CDR1 and CDR2 sequences are GEAIGNYY and EKD. The CDR3 covers 18 residues. The CDR3 spells CACDTWGTRTWDTRQMFF. The CDR3 DNA reads TGTGCCTGTGACACCTGGGGGACCCGAACCTGGGATACCCGACAGATGTTTTTC.

Comments on this clone: This may be a read error: a much more frequent sequence differs by one nucleotide. The chain links TRDV2 to TRDJ2; D remains unclear. CDR3 size: 14 residues. Germline V gene sequence: CDR1 GEAIGNYY, CDR2 EKD. V was pared by 2 bases and J by 4 bases, with 10 bases between. CDR3 sequence reads: CACDRVWKTAQLFF. The CDR3 region has the DNA TGTGCCTGTGACAGAGTGTGGAAGACAGCACAACTCTTCTTT.

On this clone: Germline is not matched at one junction end, which may reflect a read error. In the same sample, other DNA sequences code for this CDR3. V gene TRDV2 combines with J gene TRDJ3, with D possibly being TRDD3 (6 bases). The CDR3 spans 19 residues. CDR1 and CDR2 from the germline V gene are GEAIGNYY and EKD. CDR3 nucleotide sequence: TGTGCCTGTGACACCATGGTGGGGGGCAGCTCCTGGGACACTCGACAGATGTTTTTC. Translated: CACDTMVGGSSWDTRQMFF.

This clone is medium-sized by share. A much bigger clone sits one base away, suggesting this may be a read error. Other nucleotide sequences in the sample specify the same CDR3. The chain links TRDV2 to TRDJ3, with 9 bases matching TRDD3. The ends lost 4 bases at V and 0 bases at J; junction bases unmatched: 3. The CDR3 sequence is 17 residues long. Per germline, CDR1 GEAIGNYY and CDR2 EKD. CDR3 protein: CACDYWGSSWDTRQMFF. In DNA form, the CDR3 reads TGTGCCTGTGATTACTGGGGGAGCTCCTGGGACACCCGACAGATGTTTTTC.

There are a few counts of this clone. A much larger clone sits a single nucleotide away, making a read error possible. The sample carries other DNA sequences with the same CDR3. The chain has TRDV2 and TRDJ1, with 11 nucleotides matching TRDD3. CDR1 GEAIGNYY and CDR2 EKD come from the germline V gene. Germline trimming cut 3 bases from V and 5 bases from J; bases unmatched to any gene: 4. The CDR3 is 14 amino acids. Here the CDR3 reads CACDPLGDTDKLIF. The CDR3 DNA follows: TGTGCCTGTGACCCTCTGGGGGATACTGATAAACTCATCTTT.

As to this clone: A read error is possible here, since a much larger clone lies one base away. Other DNA variants within this sample encode the same CDR3. The rearrangement uses TRDV2 and TRDJ1, with 12 bases fitting TRDD3. The CDR3 loop spans 17 amino acids. In germline, CDR1 is GEAIGNYY, CDR2 EKD. DNA of the CDR3: TGTGCCTGTGACCCACTGGGGGATACATCGTACACTGATAAACTCATCTTT. Its protein is CACDPLGDTSYTDKLIF.

This clone was counted at least ten times. V gene TRDV3 combines with J gene TRDJ2, with D possibly TRDD3 on 5 matching bases. V dropped 2 bases and J dropped 1 base, with 14 bases sitting between them. Germline values: CDR1 TVYSNPD, CDR2 GDNSRS (reference sequence). The length of the CDR3 is 15 residues. DNA for the CDR3: TGTGCCTTTTTAGTACTGGTTTTTTTGACAGCACAACTCTTCTTT. Translating gives CAFLVLVFLTAQLFF.

The V and J genes are TRDV2 and TRDJ1; 7 nucleotides agree with TRDD3. Germline loops: CDR1 GEAIGNYY, CDR2 EKD. Trimming cost V 3 bases and J 0 bases; bases outside gene matches: 15. CDR3 length: 18 amino acids. This CDR3 reads CACDSLVLGPNYTDKLIF. The CDR3 coding sequence is TGTGCCTGTGACTCACTTGTACTGGGGCCGAATTACACCGATAAACTCATCTTT.

V is TRDV2 and J is TRDJ3, with TRDD3 matching over 8 bases. Per the germline V gene, CDR1 is GEAIGNYY and CDR2 is EKD. V lost 4 bases to trimming and J lost 0 bases; unmatched junction nucleotides: 13. The CDR3 contains 20 residues. The CDR3 protein is CACDTGGYLPLSWDTRQMFF. The CDR3 DNA sequence: TGTGCCTGTGATACTGGGGGTTACCTACCTCTCTCCTGGGACACCCGACAGATGTTTTTC.

This clone is medium-sized in the sample. The sample carries other DNA sequences with the same CDR3. The chain joins TRDV2 to TRDJ3; 8 nucleotides align to TRDD3. CDR1 and CDR2 (germline): GEAIGNYY, EKD. This CDR3 has 18 amino acids. The V and J ends lost 3 bases and 0 bases, in that order; junction bases with no gene match: 6. The CDR3 nucleotides are TGTGCCTGTGACCCTTTACTGGGGGGCTCCTGGGACACCCGACAGATGTTTTTC. Translated, it gives CACDPLLGGSWDTRQMFF.

This clone was counted only a few times. TCRdb's protein for this DNA is that of a much larger clone and differs from the translation at residue 5, likely a read error; the protein shown is the DNA translation. The chain links TRDV2 to TRDJ2; 8 bases are shared with TRDD3. V dropped 2 bases and J dropped 6; count of bases not matched to a gene: 4. This CDR3 contains 14 residues. Germline V lookup: CDR1 GEAIGNYY, CDR2 EKD. The CDR3 DNA reads TGTGCCTGTGACATCTGGGGGAACGCAGCACAACTCTTCTTT. This gives the protein CACDIWGNAAQLFF.

To note about this clone: At one end, the junction sequence differs from germline, possibly due to a read error. The chain is built from TRDV2 and TRDJ3, with D uncertain. The CDR3 sequence is 17 residues long. Germline V gene lookup returns CDR1 GEAIGNYY and CDR2 EKD. CDR3 DNA sequence: TGTGCCTGTGACACCGCGTCTAGCTCCCGGGACACCCGACAGATGTTTTTC. It specifies CACDTASSSRDTRQMFF.

This clone was found a few times. This sequence may be a read error, since a much larger clone differs from it by one base. Within the sample, other DNA sequences also encode this same CDR3. The chain uses TRDV2 and TRDJ3, with TRDD3 matching 12 bases. CDR3 length: 19 amino acids. CDR1 and CDR2 from the germline V gene are GEAIGNYY and EKD. The CDR3 reads CACDTGGYFSSWDTRQMFF. The CDR3 DNA follows: TGCGCCTGTGACACTGGGGGATACTTCAGCTCCTGGGACACCCGACAGATGTTTTTC.

About this clone itself: This may be a read error, as it is one base from a much larger clone. The chain has TRDV2 and TRDJ3; TRDD3 matches at 10 bases. The CDR3 consists of 17 residues. Germline V gene lookup returns CDR1 GEAIGNYY and CDR2 EKD. V trimming: 2 bases; J trimming: 4 bases; junction bases outside the gene matches: 4. CDR3 residues: CACDMLGDIWDTRQMFF. The CDR3 DNA reads TGTGCCTGTGACATGCTGGGGGATATTTGGGACACCCGACAGATGTTTTTC.

By its share, this clone is medium-sized (0.01 to 0.1%). CDR3 protein: CACDTWGIPSSSWDTRQMFF. The CDR3, as DNA: TGTGCCTGTGACACCTGGGGGATACCGTCGAGCTCCTGGGACACCCGACAGATGTTTTTC. The rearrangement uses TRDV2 and TRDJ3; 10 bases are shared with TRDD3. This CDR3 has 20 amino acids. From germline, CDR1 is GEAIGNYY and CDR2 EKD. Losses at the gene ends were 0 bases for V and 0 bases for J; bases not matched to a gene: 7.

Comment on this clone: A read error may explain this, as a much larger clone is one base away. This same CDR3 is encoded by further DNA sequences in the sample. The V and J genes are TRDV2 and TRDJ1; no reliable D call. This CDR3 region has 15 residues. The V gene's germline CDR1 is GEAIGNYY and CDR2 EKD. For the CDR3, the DNA is TGTGCCTGCGACACCGAGTCCGGAGGGAACGATAAACTCATCTTT. It codes for CACDTESGGNDKLIF.